The 22 T cell receptor beta chains given below trace back to one sample, sequenced in a study of CD8 T cell repertoires and HIV-1 epitope variants. Method: immunoSEQ multiplex PCR; TCRdb's copy keeps in-frame clones and lacks some. Seen here are 90,000 or so clones, roughly four fifths observed once, and the top ten hold roughly 25%. The sample comprised uncultured baseline CD8+ T cells from peripheral blood mononuclear cells (PBMCs). All receptors come from a male donor with HIV.

This rearrangement joins TRBV5-8 to TRBJ1-4; no clear D. The germline CDR1 and CDR2 sequences are SGHTS and YDEGEE. The CDR3 is 15 residues long. The V end lost 0 bases, the J end lost 5 bases, and 11 bases lay between the germline ends. Here the CDR3 reads CASSLDQLLNEKLFF. The CDR3 region has the DNA TGTGCCAGCAGCTTGGACCAGCTACTAAATGAAAAACTGTTTTTT.

The J gene is TRBJ2-7, the V gene TRBV28; D is possibly TRBD1 (5 bases). Germline V gives CDR1 MDHEN, CDR2 SYDVKM. CDR3 length equals 13 residues. The V end lost 4 bases, the J end lost 2 bases, and 9 bases lay between the germline ends. The CDR3 spells CASSYQGTYEQYF. The CDR3 nucleotides are TGTGCCAGCAGTTATCAGGGAACCTACGAGCAGTACTTC.

V and J are TRBV7-2 and TRBJ1-5; unclear D gene. V lost 4 bases and J 1 base, leaving 11 bases between the germline ends. CDR3 size: 15 residues. The germline CDR1 and CDR2 sequences are SGHTA and FQGNSA. The CDR3 loop reads CASSSYIESNQPQHF. CDR3 in DNA: TGTGCCAGCAGCTCTTATATTGAGAGCAATCAGCCCCAGCATTTT.

This chain links TRBV7-9 with TRBJ1-2; D call uncertain. Trimming pared 0 bases from V and 8 bases from J, leaving 13 bases between. Germline CDR1 is SEHNR and CDR2 is FQNEAQ (reference sequence). The CDR3 extends over 14 amino acids. The CDR3 region is CASSLANDHWGYTF. DNA for the CDR3: TGTGCCAGCAGCTTAGCAAACGACCACTGGGGCTACACCTTC. The full variable domain, in which reference TRBV7-9 and TRBJ1-2 provide the parts outside the CDR3, is DTGVSQNPRHKITKRGQNVTFRCDPISEHNRLYWYRQTLGQGPEFLTYFQNEAQLEKSRLLSDRFSAERPKGSFSTLEIQRTEQGDSAMYLCASSLANDHWGYTFGSGTRLTVV.

V and J are TRBV4-2 and TRBJ1-3; 8 bases align to TRBD1. Germline V lookup: CDR1 LGHNA, CDR2 YNFKEQ. The CDR3 is 13 residues long. J was trimmed by 16 bases and V by 0 bases; bases with no gene match: 8. CDR3 protein: CASSQDRGDRFYF. The CDR3 bases are TGTGCCAGCAGCCAAGATCGTGGGGACAGGTTCTATTTT.

This rearrangement joins TRBV5-6 to TRBJ2-1; no firm D call. Germline CDR1 is SGHDT and CDR2 is YYEEEE. V was pared by 2 bases and J by 1 base, with 7 bases between. This CDR3 spans 14 amino acids. CDR3 coding DNA: TGTGCCAGCAGCTTCGCACAGTCCTACAATGAGCAGTTCTTC. This translates into CASSFAQSYNEQFF. Complete variable domain (other parts from reference TRBV5-6 and TRBJ2-1): DAGVTQSPTHLIKTRGQQVTLRCSPKSGHDTVSWYQQALGQGPQFIFQYYEEEERQRGNFPDRFSGHQFPNYSSELNVNALLLGDSALYLCASSFAQSYNEQFFGPGTRLTVL.

This clone was seen just once. The chain recombines TRBV7-9 with TRBJ1-1, with 9 bases lining up with TRBD1. Germline assignment: CDR1 SEHNR and CDR2 FQNEAQ (reference sequence). The CDR3 is 15 amino acids. Losses at the gene ends were 5 bases for V and 0 bases for J; bases not matched to a gene: 4. The CDR3 region is CASSQRQGVNTEAFF. CDR3 DNA sequence: TGTGCCAGCAGCCAACGACAGGGGGTGAACACTGAAGCTTTCTTT.

This sequence joins TRBV7-9 and TRBJ2-3, with D tentatively TRBD1 (6 bases). CDR3 length: 19 amino acids. Per germline, CDR1 SEHNR and CDR2 FQNEAQ (reference sequence). Trimming removed 4 bases at V and 2 bases at J, with 25 bases between. CDR3 DNA: TGTGCCAGCAGCTCCCGCAGGGGCGACAGTGGCATATACACAGATACGCAGTATTTT. Protein: CASSSRRGDSGIYTDTQYF.

This chain links TRBV28 with TRBJ2-4; 12 positions match TRBD2. Germline V gene data show CDR1 as MDHEN and CDR2 as SYDVKM. Trimming at V came to 5 bases and at J to 5 bases, leaving 4 bases not matched to a gene. The CDR3 sequence is 15 residues long. The CDR3 DNA sequence: TGTGCCAGCAGTAGGACTAGCGGGGCTCAAAACATTCAGTACTTC. Its translation: CASSRTSGAQNIQYF.

There are a few counts of this clone. The CDR3 region has the DNA TGTGCCAGCAGCTTAGATCCGGGACCGGACTACGAGCAGTACTTC. Translating gives CASSLDPGPDYEQYF. The chain combines TRBV5-4 with TRBJ2-7; D may be TRBD1 or TRBD2 (5 bases each). Germline V lookup: CDR1 SGHNT, CDR2 YYREEE (reference sequence). Trimming pared 2 bases from V and 3 bases from J, leaving 15 bases between. The CDR3 length is 15 residues.

The chain couples TRBV7-6 to TRBJ1-1, with a tentative D call TRBD1 (6 bases). Looked up from germline, CDR1 is SGHVS and CDR2 is FNYEAQ. Trimming removed 5 bases from V and 0 bases from J, with 10 bases in between. The CDR3 contains 14 residues. The CDR3 sequence: CASSRGQMNTEAFF. The CDR3 DNA follows: TGTGCCAGCAGCCGCGGACAGATGAACACTGAAGCTTTCTTT.

V is TRBV7-6 and J is TRBJ2-7, with D maybe TRBD2 (7 bases). The CDR3 sequence is 13 residues long. V lost 5 bases to trimming and J lost 7 bases, with 15 bases between them. Germline assignment: CDR1 SGHVS and CDR2 FNYEAQ. The CDR3 loop is CASSLKGGGEQYF. The DNA for the CDR3 is TGTGCCAGCAGCCTAAAAGGGGGAGGGGAGCAGTACTTC.

This chain connects TRBV18 to TRBJ2-1, with 8 bases aligning to TRBD2. The CDR3 has 14 amino acids. The J segment lost 6 bases and the V segment lost 3 bases, leaving 4 bases of the junction unmatched. CDR1 and CDR2 (germline): KGHSH, LQKENI. The CDR3 spells CASSPGLVGNEQFF. CDR3 sequence (DNA): TGTGCCAGCTCACCGGGACTAGTAGGCAATGAGCAGTTCTTC.

Worth noting for this clone: This CDR3 is missing its conserved last phenylalanine or tryptophan, likely due to a read error. The limits of the CDR3 on the DNA are not certain, so only TCRdb's listed CDR3 is given. The chain uses TRBV7-7 and TRBJ2-4; the D call in the table, TRBD1, was not verified against the DNA. With termini counted, the CDR3 has 16 amino acids. Germline lookup yields CDR1 SSHAT and CDR2 FNYEAQ (reference sequence). This CDR3 is CASSRSSLNFDGGTGI.

This clone was recorded at least ten times. V gene TRBV4-3 combines with J gene TRBJ1-2; D is perhaps TRBD1 (5 bases). Trimming removed 1 base at V and 4 bases at J, with 13 bases between. Germline CDR1 LGHNA, CDR2 YSLEER. The CDR3 totals 15 residues. CDR3 sequence reads: CASSQGLGTSYGYTF. The CDR3 coding sequence is TGCGCCAGCAGCCAAGGTCTCGGGACTTCCTATGGCTACACCTTC.

The chain has TRBV9 and TRBJ2-2; D uncertain. Trimming left V 4 bases short and J 0 bases short, with 13 bases between. Germline V lookup: CDR1 SGDLS, CDR2 YYNGEE. The CDR3 is made up of 16 amino acids. In DNA, the CDR3 is TGTGCCAGCAGCTCCCCCGGCCCCACGAACACCGGGGAGCTGTTTTTT. The encoded protein is CASSSPGPTNTGELFF.

The chain joins TRBV6-1 to TRBJ1-5; the D is unclear. This CDR3 is built from 14 residues. Trimming cost V 5 bases and J 7 bases, with 15 bases left between them. Per the germline V gene, CDR1 is MNHNS and CDR2 is SASEGT. CDR3 nucleotides: TGTGCCAGCAGTCGGGCCGAGGGTCAGCAGCCCCAGCATTTT. Translating gives CASSRAEGQQPQHF.

This clone was detected ten times or more. The rearrangement links TRBV4-1 to TRBJ1-2, with a tentative D call TRBD1 (6 bases). Trimming cost V 3 bases and J 6 bases, with 17 bases left between them. Germline CDR1 MGHRA, CDR2 YSYEKL. There are 15 residues in the CDR3. The CDR3 DNA sequence: TGCGCCAGCAGCCAGGCCCCGACAGGTGTAGATGGCTACACCTTC. Its translation is CASSQAPTGVDGYTF.

This clone showed up many times. The V gene is TRBV2, the J gene TRBJ1-5; 7 nucleotides align to TRBD1. This CDR3 comprises 15 residues. V shed 8 bases and J 6 bases; nucleotides not matched to a gene: 13. Germline lookup yields CDR1 SNHLY and CDR2 FYNNEI. CDR3 amino acids: CASEAGGSRSQPQHF. The CDR3, as DNA: TGTGCCAGCGAGGCAGGGGGAAGTCGGAGTCAGCCCCAGCATTTT.

The chain uses TRBV5-1 and TRBJ2-3; 8 nucleotides align to TRBD2. Per germline, CDR1 SGHRS and CDR2 YFSETQ. The CDR3 runs 15 residues. V lost 7 bases and J lost 5; bases outside the gene matches: 12. CDR3 amino acids: CASSTRGGLIDTQYF. The CDR3 DNA follows: TGCGCCAGCTCTACACGCGGGGGGCTAATAGATACGCAGTATTTT.

The chain recombines TRBV9 with TRBJ1-2; a possible D gene is TRBD1 (6 bases). Germline V gene lookup returns CDR1 SGDLS and CDR2 YYNGEE. This CDR3 is 18 amino acids long. Trimming took 2 bases from V and 5 from J, leaving 25 bases between them. This chain's CDR3 is CASSVGGQTGRLTYGYTF. CDR3 DNA: TGTGCCAGCAGCGTGGGGGGGCAAACAGGCCGCTTGACGTATGGCTACACCTTC.

The chain uses TRBV7-2 and TRBJ1-1; D is undetermined. The V gene lost 5 bases and the J gene lost 4 bases, with 14 bases spanning the gap. From germline, CDR1 is SGHTA and CDR2 FQGNSA. The CDR3 is 14 amino acids. The CDR3 region is CASSLTFLTTEAFF. The CDR3 nucleotides read TGTGCCAGCAGCCTGACATTTCTTACCACTGAAGCTTTCTTT.